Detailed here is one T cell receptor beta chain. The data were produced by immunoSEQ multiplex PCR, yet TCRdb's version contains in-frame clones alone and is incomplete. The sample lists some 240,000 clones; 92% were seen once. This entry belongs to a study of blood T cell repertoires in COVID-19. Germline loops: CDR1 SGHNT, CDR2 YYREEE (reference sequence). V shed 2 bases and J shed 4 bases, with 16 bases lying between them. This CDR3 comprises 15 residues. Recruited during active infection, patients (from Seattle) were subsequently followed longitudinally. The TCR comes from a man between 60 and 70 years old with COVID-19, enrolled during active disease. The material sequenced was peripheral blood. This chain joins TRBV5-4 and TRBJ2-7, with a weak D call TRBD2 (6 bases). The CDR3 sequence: CASSFGGANSYEQYF. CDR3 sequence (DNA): TGTGCCAGCAGCTTCGGGGGAGCTAACTCTTACGAGCAGTACTTC.